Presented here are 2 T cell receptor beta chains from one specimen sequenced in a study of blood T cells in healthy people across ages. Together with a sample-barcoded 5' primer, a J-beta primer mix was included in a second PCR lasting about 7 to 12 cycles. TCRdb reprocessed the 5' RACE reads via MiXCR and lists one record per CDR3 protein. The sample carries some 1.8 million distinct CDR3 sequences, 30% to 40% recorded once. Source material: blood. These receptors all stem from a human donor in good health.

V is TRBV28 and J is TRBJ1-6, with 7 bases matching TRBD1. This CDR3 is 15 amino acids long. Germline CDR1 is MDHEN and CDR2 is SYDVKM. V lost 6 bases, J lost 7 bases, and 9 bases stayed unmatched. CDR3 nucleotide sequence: TGTGCCAGCAGGAAAAGGACAGGAATAAATTCACCCCTCCACTTT. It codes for CASRKRTGINSPLHF.

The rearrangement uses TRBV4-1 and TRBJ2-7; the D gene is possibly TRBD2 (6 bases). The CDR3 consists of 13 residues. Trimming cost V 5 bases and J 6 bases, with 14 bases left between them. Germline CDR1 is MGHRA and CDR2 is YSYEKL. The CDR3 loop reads CASSVIGGREQYF. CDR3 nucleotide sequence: TGCGCCAGCAGCGTTATCGGAGGGCGCGAGCAGTACTTC.